This TCR beta chain is drawn from a study of human T cells and chemical hapten exposure. Study findings and constraints: Expanded TCR sets contained significantly more large CDR3 similarity clusters than controls.

CDR3 length: 14 amino acids. Trimming removed 6 bases at V and 4 bases at J, with 15 bases between. CDR1 and CDR2 (germline): SEHNR, FQNEAQ (reference sequence). Described time point: patch test 1, 2 weeks after DPC sensitization. Treatment described: therapeutic diphenylcyclopropenone sensitization with weekly scalp DPC. Each CDR3 protein gets one entry after TCRdb re-called the RACE reads with MiXCR. The profile shows 300,000 to 450,000 distinct CDR3 sequences, 4% to 5.5% of them singletons. As to this clonotype: Its antigen remains unknown.

The sample in question was whole blood, obtained in connection with sensitization to the hapten diphenylcyclopropenone (DPC). The origin of this receptor is a woman aged 50 to 65 with alopecia areata. Some clones in this sample may be carry-over from other donors' samples. This chain uses TRBV7-9 with TRBJ1-1; no definite D call. The CDR3 is CASSPSEWTTEAFF. The CDR3 region has the DNA TGTGCCAGCAGTCCAAGTGAATGGACCACTGAAGCTTTCTTT.